This TCR beta chain was recovered during a study of spatial heterogeneity in lung cancer. Turning to the study itself: Matched bulk RNA-seq yielded a T cell transcriptional module score. Counts of TCR transcripts in tumor regions correlated strongly with that score.

Study-level results: Higher tumor mutation counts went along with higher counts of expanded intratumoral alpha and beta TCRs.

As for time point: sample taken at primary tumor resection. Untreated early-stage non-small cell lung cancer patients, 72 in total, were the donors. Without sorting, whole RNA was sequenced from tumor, nontumor lung or frozen PBMC. One entry per CDR3 protein, called by TCRdb with MiXCR from the 5' RACE reads. Counted here are about 100,000 distinct CDR3 sequences, 3.5% to 5% occurring once; the ten biggest clones make up 21%. This clonotype has at least ten counts. What it binds is not known. Per germline, CDR1 DFQATT and CDR2 SNEGSKA (reference sequence). CDR3 length equals 15 residues. The V end was cut by 0 bases, the J end by 4 bases, with 16 bases between.

This receptor was taken from a male donor with early-stage non-small cell lung cancer. The chain couples TRBV20-1 to TRBJ2-7; a possible D gene is TRBD2 (5 bases). The sample was lung tumor tissue, taken at surgery. The CDR3 loop is CSARESGIDGYEQYF. The CDR3 DNA reads as TGCAGTGCTAGAGAGAGCGGTATCGATGGGTACGAGCAGTACTTC.